This T cell receptor (beta chain) was sequenced in a study of Ad26.COV2.S vaccination and SARS-CoV-2 variants. Findings of the study overall: Vaccinees showed greater spike-specific TCR breadth than placebo recipients. Reportedly, after vaccination the spike-specific CD8+ and CD4+ T cell responses displayed substantial breadth.

The germline CDR1 and CDR2 sequences are SGHRS and YFSETQ. This CDR3 has 16 residues. V was pared by 0 bases and J by 0 bases, with 2 bases of the junction left unmatched. Note on this clone: The antigen is not known. In the same sample, other DNA sequences code for this CDR3.

Treatment reported: approximately 18 received Ad26.COV2.S at low or high dose, single or two shots; roughly 5 received placebo; per-sample allocation not given. The study sampled participants on day 63 after the first vaccine or placebo injection. Libraries were prepared by immunoSEQ multiplex PCR; TCRdb keeps only in-frame clonotypes and omits some of them. The table records around 250,000 clones, approximately 88% of them present only once. The specimen was peripheral blood, collected in a trial of Ad26.COV2.S vaccine versus placebo. The chain is built from TRBV5-1 and TRBJ2-3; 9 bases map to TRBD2. This TCR came from a person aged 18-60 years who received the Ad26.COV2.S COVID-19 vaccine or a placebo. CDR3 amino acids: CASSLDSGGSTDTQYF. The DNA of the CDR3 is TGCGCCAGCAGCTTGGATAGCGGGGGCAGCACAGATACGCAGTATTTT.